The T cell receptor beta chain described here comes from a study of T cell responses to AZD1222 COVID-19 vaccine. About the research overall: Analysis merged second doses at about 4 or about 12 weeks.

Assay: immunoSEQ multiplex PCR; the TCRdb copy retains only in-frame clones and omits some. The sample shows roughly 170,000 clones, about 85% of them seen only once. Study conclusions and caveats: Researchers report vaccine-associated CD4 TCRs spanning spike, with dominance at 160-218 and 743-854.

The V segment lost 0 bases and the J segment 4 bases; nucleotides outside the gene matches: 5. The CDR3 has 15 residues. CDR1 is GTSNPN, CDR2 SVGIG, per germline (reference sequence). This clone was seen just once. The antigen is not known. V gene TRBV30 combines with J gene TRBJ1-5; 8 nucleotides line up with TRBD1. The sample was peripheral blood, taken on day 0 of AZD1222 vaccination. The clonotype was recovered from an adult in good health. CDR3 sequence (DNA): TGTGCCTGGAGTGTTGCAGGGGGCAAGAATCAGCCCCAGCATTTT. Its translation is CAWSVAGGKNQPQHF.